This section outlines one T cell receptor (beta chain) sequence together with its context. These data are taken from a study of control samples from healthy donors and cancer patients. Trimming cost V 4 bases and J 3 bases; bases outside gene matches: 7. CDR3 size: 16 residues. CDR1 and CDR2 from the germline V gene are LGHDT and YNNKEL (reference sequence). Sequenced by immunoSEQ multiplex PCR; TCRdb stores in-frame clones only, minus some. The table lists about 22,000 clones, roughly four fifths of them singletons. The sample comprised PBMCs. J is TRBJ1-4 and V is TRBV3-1 (or the pseudogene TRBV3-2), with 8 bases lining up with TRBD1. The source is a man between 60 and 75 years old with head and neck cancer. In DNA form, the CDR3 reads TGTGCCAGCAGCCCTTATACAGGGGGAGCTAATGAAAAACTGTTTTTT. This codes for CASSPYTGGANEKLFF.